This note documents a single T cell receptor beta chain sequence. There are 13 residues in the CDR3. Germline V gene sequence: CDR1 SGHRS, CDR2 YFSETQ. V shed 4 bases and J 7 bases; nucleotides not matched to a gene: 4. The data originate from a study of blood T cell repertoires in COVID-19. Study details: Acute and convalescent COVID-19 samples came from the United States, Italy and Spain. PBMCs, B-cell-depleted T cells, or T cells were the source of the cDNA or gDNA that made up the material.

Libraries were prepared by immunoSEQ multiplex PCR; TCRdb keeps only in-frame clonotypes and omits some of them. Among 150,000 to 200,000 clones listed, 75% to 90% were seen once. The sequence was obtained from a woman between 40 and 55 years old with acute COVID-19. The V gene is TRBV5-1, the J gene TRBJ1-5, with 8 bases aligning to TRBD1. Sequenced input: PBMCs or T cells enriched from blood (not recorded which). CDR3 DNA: TGCGCCAGCAGCCATGACAGGGGACAGCCCCAGCATTTT. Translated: CASSHDRGQPQHF.